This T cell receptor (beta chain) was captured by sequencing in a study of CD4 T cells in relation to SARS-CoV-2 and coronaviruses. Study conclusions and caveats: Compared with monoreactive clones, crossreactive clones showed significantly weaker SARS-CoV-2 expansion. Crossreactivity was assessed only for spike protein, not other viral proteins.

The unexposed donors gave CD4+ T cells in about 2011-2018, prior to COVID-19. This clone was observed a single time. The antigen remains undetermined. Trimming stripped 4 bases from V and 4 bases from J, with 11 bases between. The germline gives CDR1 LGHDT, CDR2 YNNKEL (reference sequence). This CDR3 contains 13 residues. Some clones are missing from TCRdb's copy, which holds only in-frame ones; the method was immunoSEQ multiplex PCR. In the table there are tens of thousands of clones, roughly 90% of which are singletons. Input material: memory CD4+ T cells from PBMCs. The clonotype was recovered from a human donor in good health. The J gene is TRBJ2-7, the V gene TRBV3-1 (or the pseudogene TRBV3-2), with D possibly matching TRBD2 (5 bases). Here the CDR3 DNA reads TGTGCCAGCAGCCGAGGACTCTCGTACGAGCAGTACTTC. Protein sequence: CASSRGLSYEQYF.